This is a list of T cell receptor beta chains from one sample in a study of HIV-infected patients and healthy controls. One entry per CDR3 protein, called by TCRdb with MiXCR from the 5' RACE reads. Among around 67,000 distinct CDR3 sequences listed, about 16% were seen once. Source material: CD4+ T cells from blood. These receptors were taken from a human donor in good health. Each CDR3 is given with its conserved first and last residue. The order of the fields is V gene, CDR3 length, J gene, CDR3 protein.

TRBV14,13,TRBJ1-1,CASTLAAGFEAFF
TRBV19,16,TRBJ2-1,CASSTYGTSGYNEQFF
TRBV7-6,14,TRBJ2-1,CASSRQGPGGEQFF
TRBV6-6,14,TRBJ1-6,CASRGPGGGSPLHF
TRBV12-3/TRBV12-4,16,TRBJ1-5,CASSSNRNAGNQPQHF
TRBV20-1,14,TRBJ1-6,CSAKLRTVGSPLHF
TRBV29-1,13,TRBJ2-5,CSVTTGWGETQYF
TRBV20-1,18,TRBJ1-2,CSALGADSNLDKGYGYTF
TRBV29-1,13,TRBJ1-5,CSVRTAYNQPQHF
TRBV7-2,17,TRBJ2-1,CASSLESLRSSYNEQFF
TRBV7-3,19,TRBJ1-5,CASSLISQGPSYSNQPQHF
TRBV5-5,15,TRBJ2-3,CASSLDVVGTDTQYF
TRBV7-2,16,TRBJ2-3,CASSLVTDTRSDTQYF
TRBV5-5,13,TRBJ2-1,CASSLGTYNEQFF
TRBV6-5,12,TRBJ2-7,CASSYLNGEQYF
TRBV6-6,11,TRBJ1-2,CARASVYGYTF
TRBV7-2,16,TRBJ1-5,CASSPETGALNQPQHF
TRBV11-3,14,TRBJ1-1,CASSMGGMNTEAFF
TRBV2,14,TRBJ1-2,CASTREKGYYGYTF
TRBV7-2,16,TRBJ2-5,CASSRTSGSYQETQYF
TRBV20-1,13,TRBJ2-7,CSARVPSSYEQYF
TRBV28,15,TRBJ2-7,CASSLPVRGSYEQYF